This T cell receptor beta chain comes out of a study of OX40 agonist ivuxolimab in advanced cancers. Study-level background: Of the participants, around 43% had some prior anti-PD-1, anti-PD-L1 or anti-CTLA-4 therapy, which was allowed.

The method was immunoSEQ multiplex PCR; TCRdb's version includes in-frame clones alone and lacks a portion of them. The sample gives about 95,000 clones, 89% of which show up once; about 0.31% is in the top ten. Looked up from germline, CDR1 is SQVTM and CDR2 is ANQGSEA. V lost 2 bases to trimming and J lost 3 bases; unmatched junction nucleotides: 2. This CDR3 is built from 13 residues. Study-wide findings and caveats: Expanded peripheral T-cell antigen specificity went undetermined.

Points on this clone: No antigen is known for it.

This receptor was taken from an adult with an advanced solid tumor such as melanoma, head and neck, liver or kidney cancer. The chain links TRBV29-1 to TRBJ2-7; 9 positions match TRBD1. Sample: CD4+ or CD8+ T cells sorted from blood, taken in a trial of the OX40 agonist ivuxolimab. CDR3 sequence (DNA): TGCAGCGTTGAACAGACAGGGGGCTACGAGCAGTACTTC. Translating gives CSVEQTGGYEQYF.